These 19 T cell receptor beta chains were sequenced from one sample in a study of tissue T cells after allogeneic stem cell transplantation. The method was immunoSEQ multiplex PCR; TCRdb's version includes in-frame clones alone and lacks a portion of them. The sample includes some 520 clones, just over 45% of them seen just once. The sequencing used skin, collected at autopsy. Receptors originate from a female patient aged 35-70 years with steroid-refractory graft-versus-host disease after an allogeneic stem cell transplant. Some of the T cells may derive from the graft donor.

In DNA, the CDR3 is TGTGCCAGCAGCTCGGGACAGGGAGGGGACACTGAAGCTTTCTTT. This sequence encodes CASSSGQGGDTEAFF. The chain recombines TRBV11-1 with TRBJ1-1, with 9 bases aligning to TRBD1. V shed 4 bases and J 3 bases; nucleotides not matched to a gene: 6. Germline values: CDR1 SGHAT, CDR2 FQDESV (reference sequence). The CDR3 is 15 residues long.

This clone was seen only a few times. This rearrangement joins TRBV4-1 to TRBJ1-3; D ambiguous. This CDR3 is 16 amino acids long. V shed 2 bases and J shed 0 bases, with 11 bases lying between them. Germline CDR1 MGHRA, CDR2 YSYEKL. CDR3 coding DNA: TGCGCCAGCAGCCAACCGACAACGAGCTCTGGAAACACCATATATTTT. Translation gives CASSQPTTSSGNTIYF.

The chain has TRBV6-5 and TRBJ2-2, with 13 bases identical to TRBD2. The CDR3 loop spans 15 amino acids. The trim removed 4 bases at V and 13 bases at J, leaving 9 bases unmatched. Germline assignment: CDR1 MNHEY and CDR2 SVGAGI. CDR3 sequence: CASSFGTSGTRGLFF. Written as DNA, the CDR3 is TGTGCCAGCAGTTTCGGGACTAGCGGGACCCGGGGGCTGTTTTTT.

This chain connects TRBV4-1 to TRBJ2-7; D is uncertain. The germline CDR1 and CDR2 sequences are MGHRA and YSYEKL. The germline V and J ends were trimmed by 0 bases and 2 bases, with 14 bases remaining between them. This CDR3 spans 16 amino acids. The CDR3 here is CASSQDPSGRAYEQYF. Here the CDR3 DNA reads TGCGCCAGCAGCCAAGATCCTTCCGGCAGAGCCTACGAGCAGTACTTC.

This clone was detected only once. The gene calls are TRBV10-3 and TRBJ1-1; D ambiguous. V lost 4 bases to trimming and J lost 6 bases, with 15 bases between them. CDR3 length: 14 residues. Germline CDR1 and CDR2: ENHRY and SYGVKD. CDR3 in amino acids: CAISVSPDRAEAFF. CDR3 sequence (DNA): TGTGCCATCAGTGTGAGCCCCGACCGGGCTGAAGCTTTCTTT.

The V call is TRBV5-4, the J call TRBJ2-3; no clear D. Trimming stripped 0 bases from V and 1 base from J, with 12 bases between. The CDR3 contains 16 residues. Germline CDR1 and CDR2: SGHNT and YYREEE (reference sequence). CDR3 bases: TGTGCCAGCAGCTTGGGGGCTGCCCTGGGCACAGATACGCAGTATTTT. It encodes CASSLGAALGTDTQYF.

The chain employs TRBV12-3 or TRBV12-4 and TRBJ1-1; D unresolved. The CDR3 has 13 amino acids. V was clipped by 5 bases and J by 0 bases, with 7 bases between them. The CDR3 loop reads CASSLLMNTEAFF. CDR3 bases: TGTGCCAGCAGTCTCCTGATGAACACTGAAGCTTTCTTT.

The chain recombines TRBV6-1 with TRBJ2-7; a possible D gene is TRBD1 (6 bases). CDR1 is MNHNS and CDR2 is SASEGT in the germline V gene. The ends were cut back, 0 bases at V and 3 bases at J, with 12 bases in the middle. The CDR3 is 15 amino acids. The CDR3 nucleotides read TGTGCCAGCAGTGAAGCGTCAGGGGTAAGCTACGAGCAGTACTTC. It is translated as CASSEASGVSYEQYF.

The chain links TRBV29-1 to TRBJ1-3, with D hard to call. CDR1 and CDR2 from the germline V gene are SQVTM and ANQGSEA. The CDR3 is 14 residues long. V was cut by 3 bases and J by 2 bases, with 11 bases left in between. For the CDR3, the DNA is TGCAGCGTTGACGGGGTAGGGCCTGGAAACACCATATATTTT. Protein sequence: CSVDGVGPGNTIYF.

Here the CDR3 reads CASSLGGRFRDRGNYEQYF. Written as DNA, the CDR3 is TGCGCCAGCAGCTTGGGCGGGCGATTCCGGGACAGGGGAAACTACGAGCAGTACTTC. The chain employs TRBV5-1 and TRBJ2-7; the match to TRBD1 covers 10 bases. The J segment lost 3 bases and the V segment lost 0 bases, leaving 15 bases of the junction unmatched. Germline CDR1 SGHRS, CDR2 YFSETQ. The CDR3 loop spans 19 amino acids.

The chain is built from TRBV13 and TRBJ2-7; maybe TRBD2 (6 bases). Trimming left V 2 bases short and J 2 bases short, with 16 bases between. The CDR3 extends over 16 amino acids. Looked up from germline, CDR1 is PRHDT and CDR2 is FYEKMQ (reference sequence). The CDR3 region is CASSLTRSGRTYEQYF. For the CDR3, the DNA is TGTGCCAGCAGCTTAACTCGGTCAGGGAGGACCTACGAGCAGTACTTC.

The V call is TRBV18, the J call TRBJ1-4; D is perhaps TRBD1 (6 bases). Trimming left V 4 bases short and J 7 bases short, with 10 bases between. Per germline, CDR1 KGHSH and CDR2 LQKENI. This CDR3 region has 13 residues. CDR3 sequence: CASSQGGGEKLFF. CDR3 nucleotides: TGTGCCAGCTCACAAGGGGGAGGTGAAAAACTGTTTTTT.

The chain employs TRBV18 and TRBJ2-1; TRBD2 matches at 12 bases. After removal of 4 bases from V and 8 bases from J, the junction contained 9 bases not matched to a gene. The CDR3 loop spans 16 amino acids. Germline V gene lookup returns CDR1 KGHSH and CDR2 LQKENI. CDR3 sequence reads: CASSLLGLAGKDEQFF. Here the CDR3 DNA reads TGTGCCAGCTCACTCCTCGGACTAGCGGGAAAGGATGAGCAGTTCTTC. The full variable domain, completed using reference TRBV18 and TRBJ2-1, is NAGVMQNPRHLVRRRGQEARLRCSPMKGHSHVYWYRQLPEEGLKFMVYLQKENIIDESGMPKERFSAEFPKEGPSILRIQQVVRGDSAAYFCASSLLGLAGKDEQFFGPGTRLTVL.

This clone was picked up a small number of times. J is TRBJ2-3 and V is TRBV10-3; D is uncertain. This CDR3 spans 14 amino acids. Deletions cut 0 bases from V and 5 bases from J, with 9 bases between. Germline CDR1 reads ENHRY; CDR2 reads SYGVKD. The CDR3 loop is CAISESGQLDTQYF. CDR3 nucleotides: TGTGCCATCAGTGAGTCGGGTCAGTTAGATACGCAGTATTTT.

The genes are TRBV11-2 and TRBJ1-3; D is ambiguous. From germline, CDR1 is SGHAT and CDR2 FQNNGV. Trimming removed 1 base from V and 4 bases from J, with 5 bases in between. This CDR3 has 13 residues. The CDR3, as DNA: TGTGCCAGCAGCTTAGGCCCCGGAAACACCATATATTTT. Its translation is CASSLGPGNTIYF.

The rearrangement uses TRBV27 and TRBJ2-5, with 7 nucleotides matching TRBD2. Germline lookup yields CDR1 MNHEY and CDR2 SMNVEV (reference sequence). This CDR3 has 14 amino acids. The V and J ends lost 4 bases and 4 bases, in that order; junction bases with no gene match: 6. The chain's CDR3 is CASSYGGGTETQYF. The CDR3 DNA reads TGTGCCAGCAGTTATGGGGGGGGAACAGAGACCCAGTACTTC.

The DNA of the CDR3 is TGTGCCAGCAGCCCCCCCATGTGGCGAAACACCTACAATGAGCAGTTCTTC. It translates to CASSPPMWRNTYNEQFF. This chain links TRBV28 with TRBJ2-1; the D is unclear. Trimming removed 6 bases from V and 2 bases from J, with 20 bases in between. This CDR3 spans 17 amino acids. The germline V gene encodes CDR1 MDHEN and CDR2 SYDVKM.

This clone is labeled as hyperexpanded (1% or more). The chain couples TRBV10-3 to TRBJ1-1; a weak D match, TRBD1 (5 bases). CDR1 is ENHRY and CDR2 is SYGVKD in the germline V gene. CDR3 length: 12 residues. V was trimmed by 6 bases and J by 6 bases, leaving 11 bases between them. CDR3 in amino acids: CAISGGLSEAFF. As DNA, the CDR3 is TGTGCCATCAGCGGGGGTTTATCTGAAGCTTTCTTT.

By sample share, this clone is large. V usage is TRBV5-1 and J usage is TRBJ2-6; the D gene is possibly TRBD2 (6 bases). The V gene's germline CDR1 is SGHRS and CDR2 YFSETQ. The CDR3 loop spans 15 amino acids. Trimming took 4 bases from V and 3 from J, leaving 11 bases between them. The CDR3 DNA is TGCGCCAGCAGCGCAGGGACTTATGGGGCCAACGTCCTGACTTTC. It specifies CASSAGTYGANVLTF.